This T cell receptor beta chain was obtained from a study of cytomegalovirus exposure and HLA in healthy donors. General study results and limits: The authors later linked a missense DCLRE1C variant to TCR beta V- and J-gene trimming. The authors enumerated over 150 TCR beta chains as linked to cytomegalovirus. In a later analysis, productive TCRs from donors in an Asian-associated ancestry cluster reportedly carried fewer N-insertions than the cohort mean.

Germline-derived CDR1 and CDR2 are SGHRS and YFSETQ. CDR3 length: 16 amino acids. Worth noting for this clone: As yet, its antigen is unknown. The junction and the germline gene differ at one end; a read error may be behind it.

At collection, donors were nominally healthy, but unrecorded immune exposures were probable. The PCR contained 60 Vbeta and 13 Jbeta primers. Clones were read by immunoSEQ multiplex PCR, and TCRdb kept only the in-frame ones, dropping some. The repertoire holds about 200,000 clones, with 55% to 75% as singletons. The rearrangement joins TRBV5-1 to TRBJ2-3, with 9 bases aligning to TRBD2. Specimen: PBMCs. The source of this sequence is a man aged 35-49 years in good health and CMV-seropositive. CDR3 sequence reads: CASSVRPGTSKDTQYF. CDR3 nucleotides: TGCGCCAGCAGCGTCAGGCCCGGGACTAGCAAAGATACGCAGTATTTT.